The text below deals with one TCR beta chain. This PCR relied on a set of 60 Vbeta primers and 13 Jbeta primers. The method was immunoSEQ multiplex PCR; TCRdb's version includes in-frame clones alone and lacks a portion of them. The sample contains 50,000 to 70,000 clones, roughly 80% of which appear only once. The sample comes from a study of cytomegalovirus exposure and HLA in healthy donors. In germline, CDR1 is MNHNS, CDR2 SASEGT. Trimming took 8 bases from V and 11 from J, leaving 15 bases between them. This CDR3 has 11 residues. This chain connects TRBV6-1 to TRBJ1-1, with unresolved D. The receptor was derived from a woman in her thirties or forties in good health and CMV-seronegative. Sample: PBMCs. The DNA of the CDR3 is TGTGCCAGCCCCTCTAGAAGTTCGGCTTTCTTT. Amino acids: CASPSRSSAFF.